Sequencing of this T cell receptor (beta chain) was carried out in a study of T cell changes during pregnancy in multiple sclerosis. Germline CDR1 reads MDHEN; CDR2 reads SYDVKM. V was clipped by 3 bases and J by 2 bases, with 14 bases between them. This CDR3 spans 16 amino acids. Produced via immunoSEQ multiplex PCR; TCRdb's table is partial and in-frame only. Here the sample spans 30,000 to 35,000 clones, less than 95% being singletons. Specimen: CD8+ T cells from peripheral blood mononuclear cells, collected in the first trimester of pregnancy. The chain combines TRBV28 with TRBJ1-5, with D possibly TRBD1 on 5 matching bases. The TCR sequence derives from a female donor with multiple sclerosis, enrolled in a pregnancy study. The DNA for the CDR3 is TGTGCCAGCAGTTTTGTCCTTGGGGGGGGCAATCAGCCCCAGCATTTT. It translates to CASSFVLGGGNQPQHF.